The next 27 T cell receptor beta chains were all read from a single sample in a study of blood T cell repertoires in COVID-19. Produced via immunoSEQ multiplex PCR; TCRdb's table is partial and in-frame only. The profile covers approximately 110,000 clones, with around 83% appearing a single time and less than 8% taken by the ten largest. The sequenced sample consisted of peripheral blood. The receptor source for this set is a woman over 75 with active or convalescent COVID-19.

V is TRBV9 and J is TRBJ2-2; possible D gene TRBD2, 5 bases. This CDR3 contains 18 residues. In germline, CDR1 is SGDLS, CDR2 YYNGEE. Trimming stripped 4 bases from V and 4 bases from J, with 23 bases between. CDR3 coding DNA: TGTGCCAGCAGCCACGCGGTTGACGGGATTGTAGCCACCGGGGAGCTGTTTTTT. This codes for CASSHAVDGIVATGELFF.

This rearrangement joins TRBV18 to TRBJ2-5; 9 bases are a match to TRBD1. The V segment lost 0 bases and the J segment 5 bases; nucleotides outside the gene matches: 4. Germline CDR1 KGHSH, CDR2 LQKENI. The CDR3 loop spans 15 amino acids. The CDR3 spells CASSPPWTGDETQYF. For the CDR3, the DNA is TGTGCCAGCTCACCACCGTGGACAGGGGATGAGACCCAGTACTTC.

The sample holds one count of this clone. The V gene is TRBV11-3, the J gene TRBJ2-7, with 7 bases lining up with TRBD2. Germline loops: CDR1 SGHNT, CDR2 YENEEA. J was trimmed by 3 bases and V by 1 base; bases with no gene match: 6. The CDR3 loop spans 15 amino acids. CDR3 in DNA: TGTGCCAGCAGCTTAGGCCGGGACTACGACTACGAGCAGTACTTC. It codes for CASSLGRDYDYEQYF.

The rearrangement joins TRBV14 to TRBJ2-7, with unresolved D. Germline V gives CDR1 SGHDN, CDR2 FVKESK. This CDR3 spans 13 amino acids. V was clipped by 0 bases and J by 3 bases, with 6 bases between them. The CDR3 is CASSQDKLYEQYF. DNA of the CDR3: TGTGCCAGCAGCCAAGATAAACTCTACGAGCAGTACTTC.

This chain links TRBV5-5 with TRBJ2-1; 11 bases map to TRBD1. The CDR3 has 16 residues. Unmatched junction bases numbered 6, after V lost 1 base and J lost 6 bases. CDR1 and CDR2 from the germline V gene are SGHKS and YYEKEE (reference sequence). CDR3 nucleotide sequence: TGTGCCAGCAGCTTGCTTTCCGGGACAGGGGGCAATGAGCAGTTCTTC. Its translation is CASSLLSGTGGNEQFF.

This chain links TRBV24-1 with TRBJ1-1; TRBD1 agrees at 7 bases. Germline-derived CDR1 and CDR2 are KGHDR and SFDVKD. The CDR3 runs 15 residues. With V trimmed by 2 bases and J by 3 bases, 5 bases remained unmatched. CDR3 sequence (DNA): TGTGCCACCAGTGATTCACAGGGGCGGTACACTGAAGCTTTCTTT. This codes for CATSDSQGRYTEAFF.

The CDR3 region is CASRPTGLDYEQYF. Here the CDR3 DNA reads TGTGCCAGCAGACCGACAGGCCTCGACTACGAGCAGTACTTC. The rearrangement uses TRBV27 and TRBJ2-7, with TRBD1 as a possible D gene (6 bases). The CDR3 covers 14 residues. Germline CDR1 MNHEY, CDR2 SMNVEV (reference sequence). The V end lost 6 bases, the J end lost 3 bases, and 15 bases lay between the germline ends.

The chain joins TRBV5-1 to TRBJ1-1; D is unclear. Deletions cut 5 bases from V and 4 bases from J, with 15 bases between. Looked up from germline, CDR1 is SGHRS and CDR2 is YFSETQ. The CDR3 has 14 amino acids. The CDR3 DNA reads as TGCGCCAGCAGACAAGAGGTGGGTAGCACTGAAGCTTTCTTT. This codes for CASRQEVGSTEAFF.

The chain uses TRBV28 and TRBJ2-4; 10 bases are shared with TRBD2. CDR3 length: 14 amino acids. The J segment lost 6 bases and the V segment lost 7 bases, leaving 6 bases of the junction unmatched. CDR1 and CDR2 from the germline V gene are MDHEN and SYDVKM. CDR3 sequence: CASIPSGRANIQYF. The DNA of the CDR3 is TGTGCCAGCATCCCCAGCGGGAGGGCAAACATTCAGTACTTC.

A single count supports this clone. This rearrangement joins TRBV28 to TRBJ1-2; D not certain. Germline-derived CDR1 and CDR2 are MDHEN and SYDVKM. This CDR3 comprises 13 residues. V was clipped by 3 bases and J by 7 bases, with 12 bases between them. In nucleotides, the CDR3 is TGTGCCAGCAGTTTGGAGCAGTTTAGTGGCTACACCTTC. Its protein product is CASSLEQFSGYTF.

The table lists this clone with a few counts. This chain uses TRBV18 with TRBJ2-7; tentatively, D is TRBD1 (6 bases). The germline CDR1 and CDR2 sequences are KGHSH and LQKENI. The CDR3 is 14 amino acids. Trimming stripped 2 bases from V and 6 bases from J, with 14 bases between. CDR3 DNA sequence: TGTGCCAGCTCACCAGCTTCAGGGGAAGGCGAGCAGTACTTC. As protein: CASSPASGEGEQYF.

This sequence joins TRBV19 and TRBJ1-5, with D perhaps TRBD1 (5 bases). Looked up from germline, CDR1 is LNHDA and CDR2 is SQIVND (reference sequence). CDR3 length equals 13 residues. Trimming took off 5 bases at V and 5 bases at J, with 10 bases between the two ends. The CDR3 nucleotides are TGTGCCAGTAGTCAGGGATTAGATCAGCCCCAGCATTTT. Protein sequence: CASSQGLDQPQHF.

The chain recombines TRBV19 with TRBJ1-1, with 7 bases matching TRBD1. The germline gives CDR1 LNHDA, CDR2 SQIVND (reference sequence). The CDR3 has 14 amino acids. V was clipped by 6 bases and J by 4 bases; unmatched bases: 8. The CDR3 here is CASRTEQGITEAFF. The CDR3 nucleotides are TGTGCCAGTAGGACGGAACAGGGGATCACTGAAGCTTTCTTT. Combining the CDR3 with reference TRBV19 and TRBJ1-1 gives the whole variable domain DGGITQSPKYLFRKEGQNVTLSCEQNLNHDAMYWYRQDPGQGLRLIYYSQIVNDFQKGDIAEGYSVSREKKESFPLTVTSAQKNPTAFYLCASRTEQGITEAFFGQGTRLTVV.

The chain employs TRBV11-3 and TRBJ2-3, with D tentatively TRBD2 (6 bases). The germline gives CDR1 SGHNT, CDR2 YENEEA. V was clipped by 5 bases and J by 1 base, with 13 bases between them. CDR3 length: 15 residues. CDR3 region: CASSPTGDGTDTQYF. As DNA, the CDR3 is TGTGCCAGCAGCCCCACGGGAGATGGCACAGATACGCAGTATTTT.

The rearrangement uses TRBV2 and TRBJ1-1; the D gene is possibly TRBD1 (6 bases). The CDR3 totals 14 residues. Trimming took 5 bases from V and 5 from J, leaving 15 bases between them. The germline V gene encodes CDR1 SNHLY and CDR2 FYNNEI. In DNA, the CDR3 is TGTGCCAGCAGTAACAGGGAGAGTTGGACTGAAGCTTTCTTT. Residues: CASSNRESWTEAFF.

This clone was recorded a few times. The sample carries other DNA sequences with the same CDR3. This chain links TRBV27 with TRBJ1-2; 8 nucleotides agree with TRBD1. Losses at the gene ends were 6 bases for V and 5 bases for J; bases not matched to a gene: 5. Germline values: CDR1 MNHEY, CDR2 SMNVEV (reference sequence). The CDR3 is 13 residues long. The CDR3 sequence is CASSRDRGYGYTF. The CDR3 DNA sequence: TGTGCCAGCAGCCGAGACAGGGGATATGGCTACACCTTC.

This chain uses TRBV27 with TRBJ1-2, with TRBD1 matching over 8 bases. The CDR3 is made up of 15 amino acids. Germline loops: CDR1 MNHEY, CDR2 SMNVEV (reference sequence). Losses at the gene ends were 5 bases for V and 4 bases for J; bases not matched to a gene: 9. CDR3 in amino acids: CASSPRGPNLYGYTF. The CDR3 nucleotides read TGTGCCAGCAGTCCCAGGGGGCCTAACCTCTATGGCTACACCTTC.

This rearrangement joins TRBV19 to TRBJ2-2; 15 nucleotides match TRBD2. Unmatched junction bases numbered 10, after V lost 7 bases and J lost 7 bases. The CDR3 totals 17 residues. Germline assignment: CDR1 LNHDA and CDR2 SQIVND (reference sequence). The CDR3 sequence: CASTPGLAGGGGGELFF. The CDR3 DNA reads TGTGCCAGTACCCCGGGACTAGCGGGAGGCGGGGGCGGGGAGCTGTTTTTT.

The rearrangement joins TRBV11-3 to TRBJ2-7; 9 bases line up with TRBD2. The junction had 7 bases not matched to a gene; V was cut back by 0 bases and J by 10 bases. Per the germline V gene, CDR1 is SGHNT and CDR2 is YENEEA. There are 14 residues in the CDR3. DNA of the CDR3: TGTGCCAGCAGCTTAGAAGGAGGGACTAGCCCTCAGTACTTC. It is translated as CASSLEGGTSPQYF.

This clone turned up a few times. The same CDR3 can be traced to other DNA sequences in this sample. The chain is built from TRBV18 and TRBJ1-1; D perhaps matches TRBD1 (5 bases). V lost 3 bases, J lost 1 base, and 6 bases lay in between. The CDR3 covers 13 residues. The germline gives CDR1 KGHSH, CDR2 LQKENI. CDR3 in amino acids: CASSPGGNTEAFF. The CDR3, as DNA: TGTGCCAGCTCACCGGGGGGGAACACTGAAGCTTTCTTT.

The count of this clone is one. The rearrangement joins TRBV7-2 to TRBJ1-1; no reliable D call. The V and J ends lost 4 bases and 4 bases respectively, with 13 bases between them. Per germline, CDR1 SGHTA and CDR2 FQGNSA. The CDR3 has 14 amino acids. The CDR3 spells CASSSILQSTEAFF. The CDR3 DNA is TGTGCCAGCAGCTCTATCCTACAGAGCACTGAAGCTTTCTTT.

This clone was seen only once. The chain joins TRBV6-5 to TRBJ1-2; no firm D call. The germline V and J ends were trimmed by 5 bases and 4 bases, with 11 bases remaining between them. This CDR3 is built from 13 residues. CDR1 MNHEY and CDR2 SVGAGI come from the germline V gene. CDR3 region: CASSPIDIYGYTF. Written as DNA, the CDR3 is TGTGCCAGCAGTCCGATTGACATCTATGGCTACACCTTC.

This clone was seen repeatedly, ten times or more. The gene calls are TRBV27 and TRBJ1-1; D is uncertain. The ends were cut back, 3 bases at V and 1 base at J, with 6 bases in the middle. The CDR3 has 13 residues. The germline V gene has CDR1 MNHEY and CDR2 SMNVEV (reference sequence). The CDR3 reads CASSFSANTEAFF. DNA of the CDR3: TGTGCCAGCAGTTTTAGCGCGAACACTGAAGCTTTCTTT.

The table lists this clone with a few counts. This chain connects TRBV5-1 to TRBJ1-3; D call uncertain. The V gene's germline CDR1 is SGHRS and CDR2 YFSETQ. The CDR3 is 14 residues long. V lost 0 bases to trimming and J lost 0 bases, with 4 bases between them. The CDR3 loop is CASSLDSSGNTIYF. The CDR3 region has the DNA TGCGCCAGCAGCTTGGACAGCTCTGGAAACACCATATATTTT. The variable domain in full, completed from reference TRBV5-1 and TRBJ1-3, reads KAGVTQTPRYLIKTRGQQVTLSCSPISGHRSVSWYQQTPGQGLQFLFEYFSETQRNKGNFPGRFSGRQFSNSRSEMNVSTLELGDSALYLCASSLDSSGNTIYFGEGSWLTVV.

In DNA, the CDR3 is TGTGCCAGCACTGAAGGGGCAGGGGGCAGCTATGGCTACACCTTC. Its protein is CASTEGAGGSYGYTF. The chain joins TRBV28 to TRBJ1-2; TRBD1 agrees at 8 bases. The junction had 11 bases not matched to a gene; V was cut back by 7 bases and J by 4 bases. Germline V CDR1 and CDR2: MDHEN, SYDVKM. This CDR3 region has 15 residues.

The chain has TRBV6-5 and TRBJ2-7; perhaps TRBD1 as D (5 bases). This CDR3 contains 16 residues. CDR1 is MNHEY, CDR2 SVGAGI, per germline. Trimming stripped 0 bases from V and 6 bases from J, with 18 bases between. CDR3 protein: CASSYSIGQGLGEQYF. CDR3 sequence (DNA): TGTGCCAGCAGTTACTCGATAGGACAAGGGCTAGGCGAGCAGTACTTC.

V and J are TRBV14 and TRBJ2-7; TRBD2 matches 10 bases. CDR1 is SGHDN, CDR2 FVKESK, per germline. V was pared by 4 bases and J by 1 base, with 7 bases of the junction left unmatched. The CDR3 length is 16 residues. CDR3 sequence: CASSRAPLAGSYEQYF. CDR3 coding DNA: TGTGCCAGCAGCCGGGCCCCACTAGCGGGATCCTACGAGCAGTACTTC.